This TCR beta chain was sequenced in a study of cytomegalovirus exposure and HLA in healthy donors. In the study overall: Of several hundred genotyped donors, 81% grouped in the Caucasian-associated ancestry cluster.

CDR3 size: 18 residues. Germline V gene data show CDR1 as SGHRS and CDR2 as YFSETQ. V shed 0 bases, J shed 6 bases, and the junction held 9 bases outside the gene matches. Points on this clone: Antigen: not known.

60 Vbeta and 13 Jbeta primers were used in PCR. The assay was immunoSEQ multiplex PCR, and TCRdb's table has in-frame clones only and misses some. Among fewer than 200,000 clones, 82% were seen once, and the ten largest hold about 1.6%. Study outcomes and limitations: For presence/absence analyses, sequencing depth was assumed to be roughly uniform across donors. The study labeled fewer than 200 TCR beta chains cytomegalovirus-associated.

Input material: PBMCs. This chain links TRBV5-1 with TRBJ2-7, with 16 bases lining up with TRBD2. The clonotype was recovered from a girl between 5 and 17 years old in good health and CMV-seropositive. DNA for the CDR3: TGCGCCAGCAGCTTGGAGGGACTAGCGGGAGGGTTTGTGGGCGAGCAGTACTTC. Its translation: CASSLEGLAGGFVGEQYF.